A single sample is the source of the 7 T cell receptor beta chains below, sequenced in a study of T-cell reconstitution after alpha-beta-depleted transplantation in children listed by TCRdb under 2016. Library construction relied on PCR. The instrument given in TCRdb is Illumina HiSeq 2500. Molecular barcoding was employed in the preparation of TCR libraries, with unique molecular identifiers being used to normalize TCRbeta repertoire quantification. Through fastp at Q25 and MiXCR, TCRdb rebuilt clones from the public reads, retaining in-frame beta chains. Every entry covers one CDR3 protein and lists the most common genes and DNA from its rows. The sample profile shows 250,000 to 350,000 distinct CDR3 sequences; around 25% of them were found once. Approximately 9.9% of the sample is held by the ten biggest clonotypes. This specimen's treatment or condition label, interpreted: allogeneic hematopoietic cell transplantation with graft depleted of TCRalphabeta T cells and CD19 B cells.

Sequenced here: PBMCs, mostly from graft donor cells, sampled 180 days after TCRalphabeta/CD19-depleted stem cell transplant. These receptors all come from a male patient between 10 and 17 years old who had a stem cell transplant for acute lymphoblastic leukemia, so the T cells may come from the graft donor.

The chain recombines TRBV3-1 with TRBJ2-7; 8 bases fit TRBD2. Unmatched junction bases numbered 7, after V lost 3 bases and J lost 3 bases. Germline V gene data show CDR1 as LGHDT and CDR2 as YNNKEL (reference sequence). The CDR3 is made up of 15 amino acids. CDR3 DNA sequence: TGTGCCAGCAGCCATTGGATTAGCGGGGTCTACGAGCAGTACTTC. This sequence encodes CASSHWISGVYEQYF.

This clonotype was recorded a few times. The rearrangement joins TRBV6-1 to TRBJ2-3, with 11 bases aligning to TRBD2. Germline-derived CDR1 and CDR2 are MNHNS and SASEGT. This CDR3 comprises 15 residues. Unmatched junction bases numbered 6, after V lost 5 bases and J lost 5 bases. The CDR3 DNA follows: TGTGCCAGCAGTCGACTAGCGGGATCTGGAGATACGCAGTATTTT. Its translation: CASSRLAGSGDTQYF.

This chain joins TRBV12-3 or TRBV12-4 and TRBJ1-5; a weak D match, TRBD1 (5 bases). The CDR3 length is 16 residues. The germline V and J ends were trimmed by 2 bases and 0 bases, with 11 bases remaining between them. CDR3 region: CASSLRGRNSNQPQHF. The CDR3 DNA reads TGTGCCAGCAGTTTACGGGGCCGGAATAGCAATCAGCCCCAGCATTTT.

V is TRBV2 and J is TRBJ1-2; possibly TRBD1 for D (5 bases). The CDR3 loop spans 15 amino acids. Trimming cost V 2 bases and J 3 bases, with 13 bases left between them. Germline-derived CDR1 and CDR2 are SNHLY and FYNNEI. The CDR3 DNA follows: TGTGCCAGCAGTGAACAAGGCAGGGCAGACTATGGCTACACCTTC. Protein sequence: CASSEQGRADYGYTF.

The V and J genes are TRBV5-1 and TRBJ2-3, with 9 positions matching TRBD2. The CDR3 length is 15 residues. V gave up 4 bases and J gave up 2 bases; unmatched junction bases: 5. Germline V gene sequence: CDR1 SGHRS, CDR2 YFSETQ. Here the CDR3 reads CASSPIAGVTDTQYF. The CDR3 coding sequence is TGCGCCAGCAGCCCGATAGCGGGAGTCACAGATACGCAGTATTTT.

This clonotype showed up just a few times. The chain combines TRBV15 with TRBJ1-2, with D uncertain. The CDR3 consists of 15 residues. Germline CDR1 and CDR2: LNHNV and YYDKDF (reference sequence). V dropped 7 bases and J dropped 6 bases, with 21 bases sitting between them. This chain's CDR3 is CATTPRIDLGDGYTF. In DNA, the CDR3 is TGTGCCACCACCCCAAGAATAGATCTCGGTGATGGCTACACCTTC.

As concerns this clonotype: This may come from a read error, since a much larger clone is one base off. The chain carries TRBV12-3 or TRBV12-4 and TRBJ2-7; either TRBD1 or TRBD2 may supply D (5 bases each). The length of the CDR3 is 11 residues. CDR3 nucleotide sequence: TGTGCCAGCAGTTTGAGAGGGGAGCAGCACTTC. It is translated as CASSLRGEQHF.